A single TCR beta chain is shown here with its context. What it recognizes is unknown. The source of the sample is a study of CD8+ T cells in alopecia areata. Study findings and constraints: Tofacitinib delivered significant drops in scalp clonality and in expanded CD8+ clones among the top 100. Resident alphabeta T cells of normal skin are also sequenced in scalp samples. Clonality was higher in lesional than normal scalp, especially in alopecia totalis/universalis. Tofacitinib did not eliminate many expanded lesional clones from scalp or blood.

Documented treatment: oral pan-JAK inhibitor, 5-10 mg twice daily. V lost 0 bases, J lost 13 bases, and 16 bases lay in between. The germline gives CDR1 SGHTA, CDR2 FQGNSA. The CDR3 has 15 residues. RNA extraction and reverse transcription yielded cDNA as sequencing template. Assay: immunoSEQ multiplex PCR; the TCRdb copy retains only in-frame clones and omits some. Among roughly 190,000 clones listed, roughly 60% were seen once. The sample was CD4+ T cells sorted from blood, taken at week 24, from a patient treated with tofacitinib. The source is a human donor with alopecia areata. The rearrangement joins TRBV7-2 to TRBJ1-6; no clear D. The CDR3 protein is CASSLAPSAQHPLHF. In DNA, the CDR3 is TGTGCCAGCAGCTTAGCCCCGTCAGCCCAGCATCCCCTCCACTTT.